This T cell receptor (beta chain) was sequenced during a study of OX40 agonist ivuxolimab in advanced cancers. For this clone: Its antigen is currently unknown.

Cycle 7 day 1, cycle 4 day 1, and baseline were the timepoints at which blood was sampled. TCRdb's copy holds only in-frame clones and misses some; the assay was immunoSEQ multiplex PCR. Among 100,000 to 150,000 clones listed, 93% were seen once. General observations from the study: On average, a greater number of expanded clones characterised CD8+ T cells relative to CD4+.

The clonotype comes from an adult with an advanced solid tumor such as melanoma, head and neck, liver or kidney cancer. Sequencing used CD4+ or CD8+ T cells sorted from blood, obtained in a trial of the OX40 agonist ivuxolimab.

CDR3 nucleotide sequence: TGTGCCAGCAGTTACTCGATAGGCGGGCGTCGCCAGTTCTTC. Amino acids: CASSYSIGGRRQFF. The chain carries TRBV6-6 and TRBJ2-1; D perhaps matches TRBD2 (5 bases). Germline CDR1 reads MNHNY; CDR2 reads SVGAGI (reference sequence). The CDR3 is 14 residues long. V was cut by 0 bases and J by 13 bases, with 16 bases left in between.